Below are 3 T cell receptor beta chains sequenced from a single sample in a study of blood T cell repertoires in COVID-19. Sequencing was performed with immunoSEQ multiplex PCR; in TCRdb, only in-frame clones are kept and a portion is missing. The sample consists of around 90,000 clones, around 87% of them appearing once. Material for sequencing was peripheral blood. The receptors were sampled from a male donor with acute or convalescent COVID-19.

This chain uses TRBV7-8 with TRBJ1-5, with TRBD1 identical over 8 bases. The V gene end was trimmed by 0 bases and the J gene end by 2 bases; junction bases not matched to a gene: 6. The length of the CDR3 is 17 residues. The germline gives CDR1 SGHVS, CDR2 FQNEAQ. The CDR3 here is CASSLADGGQGNQPQHF. The DNA of the CDR3 is TGTGCCAGCAGCTTAGCGGACGGGGGACAGGGCAATCAGCCCCAGCATTTT.

This clone was counted a few times. The rearrangement links TRBV11-2 to TRBJ1-1; D may be TRBD1 (6 bases). Per the germline V gene, CDR1 is SGHAT and CDR2 is FQNNGV. This CDR3 has 16 residues. Trimming removed 5 bases at V and 5 bases at J, with 21 bases between. CDR3 in amino acids: CASSLRGGGLVTEAFF. The CDR3 DNA follows: TGTGCCAGCAGCCTTAGAGGGGGGGGGCTTGTGACTGAAGCTTTCTTT.

This rearrangement joins TRBV12-3 or TRBV12-4 to TRBJ2-5; D is unresolved. The CDR3 spans 13 residues. V lost 6 bases to trimming and J lost 5 bases, with 13 bases between them. The CDR3 DNA follows: TGTGCCAGCAGCACGACAAATCCTGAGACCCAGTACTTC. Amino acids: CASSTTNPETQYF.